One sample yielded the 30 T cell receptor beta chains listed below, sequenced in a study of blood T cell repertoires in COVID-19. Using immunoSEQ multiplex PCR, the repertoire was profiled, and TCRdb retains in-frame clones only, with some absent. Here the sample spans over 200,000 clones, less than 85% being singletons. The sequenced material came from PBMCs or T cells enriched from blood (not recorded which). All receptors derive from a man aged 60-69 years who had recovered from COVID-19.

This rearrangement joins TRBV18 to TRBJ1-1; no firm D call. This CDR3 has 15 residues. Germline loops: CDR1 KGHSH, CDR2 LQKENI. The germline V and J ends were trimmed by 3 bases and 0 bases, with 11 bases remaining between them. The chain's CDR3 is CASSPRADLNTEAFF. The CDR3 region has the DNA TGTGCCAGCTCACCGCGGGCAGATCTGAACACTGAAGCTTTCTTT.

The chain carries TRBV6-6 and TRBJ2-2, with D possibly matching TRBD2 (6 bases). The germline V gene encodes CDR1 MNHNY and CDR2 SVGAGI (reference sequence). There are 14 residues in the CDR3. V lost 7 bases and J lost 2, with 11 bases in between. In nucleotides, the CDR3 is TGTGCCAGCATCGTGGGGGGTAACACCGGGGAGCTGTTTTTT. Its protein is CASIVGGNTGELFF.

The chain carries TRBV18 and TRBJ1-1; TRBD1 agrees at 9 bases. V trimming: 3 bases; J trimming: 5 bases; junction bases outside the gene matches: 4. CDR1 is KGHSH and CDR2 is LQKENI in the germline V gene. The CDR3 extends over 14 amino acids. CDR3 in DNA: TGTGCCAGCTCACCTCGGGACAGGGTAACTGAAGCTTTCTTT. Translated: CASSPRDRVTEAFF.

This clone was observed a single time. The chain is built from TRBV4-3 and TRBJ1-2, with D possibly matching TRBD1 (6 bases). In germline, CDR1 is LGHNA, CDR2 YSLEER. This CDR3 is 15 amino acids long. Trimming took 0 bases from V and 6 from J, leaving 14 bases between them. CDR3 DNA: TGCGCCAGCAGCCAAGATCAAGGGGGTACAAATGGCTACACCTTC. Its translation is CASSQDQGGTNGYTF.

The chain uses TRBV7-2 and TRBJ1-4; TRBD1 might be the D (5 bases). The CDR3 loop spans 14 amino acids. Trimming took off 5 bases at V and 10 bases at J, with 17 bases between the two ends. Per germline, CDR1 SGHTA and CDR2 FQGNSA. As DNA, the CDR3 is TGTGCCAGCAGCGCGGACGGAGGCGGGGGAAAACTGTTTTTT. Its translation: CASSADGGGGKLFF.

This rearrangement joins TRBV12-3 or TRBV12-4 to TRBJ1-1; D not resolved. This CDR3 contains 13 residues. Trimming pared 6 bases from V and 4 bases from J, leaving 12 bases between. The CDR3, as DNA: TGTGCCAGCAGGCGGGAACGGGCCACTGAAGCTTTCTTT. Amino acids: CASRRERATEAFF.

The chain is built from TRBV5-1 and TRBJ2-1; D is perhaps TRBD1 (6 bases). Germline CDR1 is SGHRS and CDR2 is YFSETQ. This CDR3 has 15 amino acids. V was cut by 4 bases and J by 8 bases, with 19 bases left in between. The CDR3 DNA reads TGCGCCAGCAGCCCTACTCCCTCAGGGGCGTATGAGCAGTTCTTC. The encoded protein is CASSPTPSGAYEQFF.

This chain joins TRBV7-2 and TRBJ2-2, with D perhaps TRBD2 (5 bases). V was trimmed by 3 bases and J by 3 bases, leaving 11 bases between them. The CDR3 is 15 amino acids. CDR1 is SGHTA, CDR2 FQGNSA, per germline. The CDR3 loop reads CASSFASSYTGELFF. CDR3 sequence (DNA): TGTGCCAGCAGCTTCGCTAGCTCTTACACCGGGGAGCTGTTTTTT.

This sequence joins TRBV6-5 and TRBJ1-6; 7 bases fit TRBD1. V gave up 2 bases and J gave up 0 bases; unmatched junction bases: 1. The CDR3 covers 16 residues. Per germline, CDR1 MNHEY and CDR2 SVGAGI. DNA of the CDR3: TGTGCCAGCAGTTACAGGGGGCACTCCTATAATTCACCCCTCCACTTT. This codes for CASSYRGHSYNSPLHF.

The rearrangement joins TRBV11-3 to TRBJ2-5; TRBD2 aligns across 11 bases. This CDR3 contains 17 residues. Germline CDR1 is SGHNT and CDR2 is YENEEA. V lost 5 bases, J lost 5 bases, and 13 bases stayed unmatched. CDR3: CASSQRDTSGGSETQYF. The CDR3 DNA reads as TGTGCCAGCAGCCAAAGGGATACTAGCGGGGGCTCGGAGACCCAGTACTTC.

This clone has a handful of counts. The V and J genes are TRBV4-3 and TRBJ1-3; D gene ambiguous. The CDR3 has 15 amino acids. Trimming stripped 1 base from V and 0 bases from J, with 7 bases between. Germline V gene data show CDR1 as LGHNA and CDR2 as YSLEER. CDR3 DNA: TGCGCCAGCAGCCAAGCTCCCCGCTCTGGAAACACCATATATTTT. Protein: CASSQAPRSGNTIYF.

This clone was detected only a few times. The CDR3 DNA reads as TGTGCCAGCAGTTTCAGGGTCTCTGGGGAGCTGTTTTTT. As protein: CASSFRVSGELFF. The rearrangement joins TRBV27 to TRBJ2-2; D perhaps matches TRBD1 (5 bases). The CDR3 is made up of 13 amino acids. In germline, CDR1 is MNHEY, CDR2 SMNVEV (reference sequence). The ends were cut back, 3 bases at V and 8 bases at J, with 10 bases in the middle.

CDR3 nucleotides: TGTGCCTGGAGGGGGGACTTCGGGACTGAAGCTTTCTTT. Its protein is CAWRGDFGTEAFF. The rearrangement links TRBV30 to TRBJ1-1, with a possible D match to TRBD1 (5 bases). Germline V lookup: CDR1 GTSNPN, CDR2 SVGIG (reference sequence). Trimming took off 3 bases at V and 5 bases at J, with 13 bases between the two ends. This CDR3 comprises 13 residues.

The chain uses TRBV6-2 or TRBV6-3 and TRBJ1-2, with D possibly TRBD1 on 6 matching bases. This CDR3 is 13 amino acids long. The V end lost 3 bases, the J end lost 10 bases, and 15 bases lay between the germline ends. CDR1 is MNHEY, CDR2 SVGEGT, per germline. The CDR3 sequence is CASSYIGQTDYTF. The CDR3 nucleotides are TGTGCCAGCAGTTATATCGGACAGACCGACTACACCTTC.

This clone was seen just once. This chain uses TRBV19 with TRBJ2-7; TRBD1 is a possible D gene (6 bases). Germline CDR1 LNHDA, CDR2 SQIVND (reference sequence). The CDR3 runs 15 residues. V lost 3 bases to trimming and J lost 3 bases, with 15 bases between them. CDR3 coding DNA: TGTGCCAGTAGTATGCAGGGCCAAGGGGGCTACGAGCAGTACTTC. This encodes CASSMQGQGGYEQYF.

The chain recombines TRBV5-6 with TRBJ1-1; TRBD1 matches 10 bases. The germline gives CDR1 SGHDT, CDR2 YYEEEE. The CDR3 has 13 amino acids. V gave up 4 bases and J gave up 5 bases; unmatched junction bases: 2. CDR3 nucleotides: TGTGCCAGCAGCCGGGACAGGGGTACTGAAGCTTTCTTT. Translated, it gives CASSRDRGTEAFF.

The rearrangement uses TRBV6-1 and TRBJ1-4, with D hard to call. This CDR3 has 16 residues. The V and J ends lost 0 bases and 5 bases respectively, with 13 bases between them. The V gene's germline CDR1 is MNHNS and CDR2 SASEGT. CDR3 in DNA: TGTGCCAGCAGTGAAGCGGTTTTCGGAGGGAATGAAAAACTGTTTTTT. It codes for CASSEAVFGGNEKLFF.

The chain recombines TRBV5-1 with TRBJ1-4; the D is unclear. Germline V gives CDR1 SGHRS, CDR2 YFSETQ. The length of the CDR3 is 13 residues. V lost 4 bases and J 8 bases, leaving 12 bases between the germline ends. As DNA, the CDR3 is TGCGCCAGCAGCCAAACCTCCAGGGAAAAACTGTTTTTT. This translates into CASSQTSREKLFF.

This rearrangement joins TRBV6-2 or TRBV6-3 to TRBJ2-3; 9 bases map to TRBD2. This CDR3 contains 16 residues. J gave up 5 bases and V 2 bases, and 8 bases lay outside the gene matches. CDR1 and CDR2 (germline): MNHEY, SVGEGT. DNA of the CDR3: TGTGCCAGCAGTTACAAAGCGCGGGGGGGCCGAGATACGCAGTATTTT. Its protein product is CASSYKARGGRDTQYF.

The chain carries TRBV11-2 and TRBJ2-5; 7 nucleotides match TRBD1. Germline CDR1 SGHAT, CDR2 FQNNGV. J lost 5 bases, V lost 5 bases, and 14 bases had no gene match. The CDR3 runs to 16 residues. Written as DNA, the CDR3 is TGTGCCAGCAGCCCTGATCTGACAGGGAGCTGGGAGACCCAGTACTTC. It translates to CASSPDLTGSWETQYF.

This clone appeared a single time. The rearrangement uses TRBV6-1 and TRBJ1-2; no reliable D call. Germline CDR1 reads MNHNS; CDR2 reads SASEGT. The CDR3 has 15 amino acids. V was trimmed by 1 base and J by 2 bases, leaving 11 bases between them. The CDR3 nucleotides read TGTGCCAGCAGTGAAGGTGGACGGGGAAACTATGGCTACACCTTC. Protein sequence: CASSEGGRGNYGYTF.

V and J are TRBV6-6 and TRBJ2-5, with TRBD2 as a possible D gene (5 bases). Deletions cut 2 bases from V and 4 bases from J, with 8 bases between. Germline CDR1 is MNHNY and CDR2 is SVGAGI (reference sequence). The CDR3 totals 13 residues. The CDR3 bases are TGTGCCAGCAGTTACCGGGATGGAGAGACCCAGTACTTC. Protein: CASSYRDGETQYF.

The chain employs TRBV7-9 and TRBJ2-1, with 12 bases that match TRBD2. Germline V lookup: CDR1 SEHNR, CDR2 FQNEAQ (reference sequence). V gave up 6 bases and J gave up 7 bases; unmatched junction bases: 1. The CDR3 contains 13 residues. The CDR3 loop is CASSLAGGNEQFF. CDR3 coding DNA: TGTGCCAGCAGTCTAGCGGGGGGGAATGAGCAGTTCTTC. The full variable domain, with the rest looked up from reference TRBV7-9 and TRBJ2-1, is DTGVSQNPRHKITKRGQNVTFRCDPISEHNRLYWYRQTLGQGPEFLTYFQNEAQLEKSRLLSDRFSAERPKGSFSTLEIQRTEQGDSAMYLCASSLAGGNEQFFGPGTRLTVL.

The chain is built from TRBV19 and TRBJ1-1; the D gene is possibly TRBD1 (5 bases). In germline, CDR1 is LNHDA, CDR2 SQIVND (reference sequence). The germline V and J ends were trimmed by 1 base and 1 base, with 10 bases remaining between them. The CDR3 length is 15 residues. This chain's CDR3 is CASSIVVTENTEAFF. DNA for the CDR3: TGTGCCAGTAGTATAGTGGTGACAGAGAACACTGAAGCTTTCTTT.

The V and J genes are TRBV6-5 and TRBJ1-6; perhaps TRBD1 as D (5 bases). This CDR3 comprises 15 residues. The V and J ends lost 7 bases and 5 bases respectively, with 15 bases between them. Germline values: CDR1 MNHEY, CDR2 SVGAGI. The CDR3 region is CASTRSGPNNSPLHF. As DNA, the CDR3 is TGTGCCAGCACCCGGTCAGGGCCAAATAATTCACCCCTCCACTTT.

The table lists this clone with a count of one. The chain has TRBV5-4 and TRBJ1-2, with TRBD1 matching 7 bases. The CDR3 runs 14 residues. Trimming took 7 bases from V and 1 from J; bases not matched to a gene: 7. Germline V gives CDR1 SGHNT, CDR2 YYREEE (reference sequence). CDR3 loop: CASRYGQDNYGYTF. For the CDR3, the DNA is TGTGCCAGCCGATACGGACAGGATAACTATGGCTACACCTTC.

This clone was seen just once. The gene calls are TRBV3-1 (or the pseudogene TRBV3-2) and TRBJ1-2, with D maybe TRBD1 (5 bases). Germline CDR1 reads LGHDT; CDR2 reads YNNKEL (reference sequence). The CDR3 spans 14 residues. V shed 6 bases and J shed 4 bases, with 15 bases lying between them. The CDR3 DNA reads TGTGCCAGCAGGCCCTCAGGGTATGGCTATGGCTACACCTTC. This codes for CASRPSGYGYGYTF.

This clone was picked up one time. This chain joins TRBV7-9 and TRBJ2-5; TRBD1 agrees at 7 bases. V dropped 3 bases and J dropped 3; count of bases not matched to a gene: 7. The CDR3 is 15 residues long. Germline assignment: CDR1 SEHNR and CDR2 FQNEAQ (reference sequence). CDR3 DNA sequence: TGTGCCAGCAGCTTTATCCGGGACAGAGAAGAGACCCAGTACTTC. It translates to CASSFIRDREETQYF.

CDR3 in DNA: TGTGCCAGCAGCGTAGGCGATAATTCACCCCTCCACTTT. Translating gives CASSVGDNSPLHF. The genes are TRBV9 and TRBJ1-6, with D unclear. Germline assignment: CDR1 SGDLS and CDR2 YYNGEE. The V gene lost 0 bases and the J gene lost 5 bases, with 3 bases spanning the gap. The CDR3 contains 13 residues.

This clone was observed a single time. The chain is built from TRBV10-3 and TRBJ2-7, with D possibly matching TRBD1 (6 bases). Trimming removed 4 bases at V and 0 bases at J, with 13 bases between. The V gene's germline CDR1 is ENHRY and CDR2 SYGVKD. This CDR3 contains 15 residues. CDR3 loop: CAISVGTYVSYEQYF. The CDR3 DNA reads as TGTGCCATCAGTGTGGGGACATATGTCTCCTACGAGCAGTACTTC.